These 9 T cell receptor beta chains share one sample of origin, sequenced in a study of blood T cells in healthy people across ages. For the second PCR, which ran for roughly 6 to 12 cycles, a sample-barcoded 5' primer and a J-beta primer mix were used. TCRdb reanalysed the 5' RACE reads using MiXCR and keeps one entry per CDR3 protein. The table shows 1.5 million to 1.9 million distinct CDR3 sequences, with approximately 39% occurring only once. The specimen was blood. The receptor source for this set is a woman aged 18-35 years in good health.

Only a few counts were recorded for this clonotype. The chain couples TRBV12-3 or TRBV12-4 to TRBJ2-5; unclear D gene. Trimming stripped 6 bases from V and 0 bases from J, with 14 bases between. This CDR3 has 15 amino acids. The CDR3 is CASSLVDWYQETQYF. For the CDR3, the DNA is TGTGCCAGCAGCCTGGTTGACTGGTACCAAGAGACCCAGTACTTC.

The rearrangement links TRBV12-3 or TRBV12-4 to TRBJ2-3; the D gene could be TRBD1 or TRBD2 (5 bases each). V lost 2 bases, J lost 1 base, and 16 bases lay in between. The CDR3 sequence is 17 residues long. The CDR3, as DNA: TGTGCCAGCAGTTTAAGACCCCCAGGGACCGGCACAGATACGCAGTATTTT. As protein: CASSLRPPGTGTDTQYF.

The rearrangement uses TRBV3-1 and TRBJ2-7, with D unclear. The CDR3 extends over 15 amino acids. The germline V gene encodes CDR1 LGHDT and CDR2 YNNKEL (reference sequence). V was clipped by 6 bases and J by 1 base, with 16 bases between them. The CDR3 loop is CASSAGPYASYEQYF. The CDR3 DNA sequence: TGTGCCAGCAGTGCCGGGCCCTACGCATCCTACGAGCAGTACTTC.

The chain uses TRBV2 and TRBJ2-3, with D possibly called TRBD1 or TRBD2 (5 bases each). Between the trimmed V and J ends, which lost 3 bases and 7 bases, there was a span of 14 bases. CDR1 SNHLY and CDR2 FYNNEI come from the germline V gene. This CDR3 has 14 amino acids. The CDR3: CASSERGRRYTQYF. CDR3 DNA: TGTGCCAGCAGTGAGAGGGGCAGGAGATATACGCAGTATTTT.

This chain links TRBV28 with TRBJ1-3; TRBD1 might be the D (6 bases). Trimming took 7 bases from V and 7 from J, leaving 11 bases between them. There are 12 residues in the CDR3. Germline lookup yields CDR1 MDHEN and CDR2 SYDVKM. DNA for the CDR3: TGTGCCAGCACCAAGACAGGCAACACCATATATTTT. Amino acids: CASTKTGNTIYF.

Comments on this clonotype: The junction shows a germline mismatch at one end, possibly a read error. The rearrangement uses TRBV12-3 or TRBV12-4 and TRBJ2-1; D possibly corresponds to TRBD1 (6 bases). The CDR3 runs 13 residues. This chain's CDR3 is CARSFDRTETQFF. CDR3 coding DNA: TGTGCCCGCAGTTTTGACAGGACGGAGACCCAGTTCTTC.

V and J are TRBV7-2 and TRBJ1-3, with D perhaps matching TRBD1 (6 bases). CDR1 and CDR2 from the germline V gene are SGHTA and FQGNSA. This CDR3 region has 16 residues. V lost 1 base and J 2 bases, leaving 12 bases between the germline ends. CDR3 amino acids: CASSLVRTGPGNTIYF. The DNA of the CDR3 is TGTGCCAGCAGCTTAGTGAGAACAGGGCCTGGAAACACCATATATTTT.

Comment on this clonotype: At one boundary the junction diverges from the germline segment, which might be a read error. The chain joins TRBV7-7 to TRBJ2-7; D not certain. The last part of the DNA fits TRBJ2-5 better; the J call may be wrong. This CDR3 has 14 residues. Germline CDR1 SSHAT, CDR2 FNYEAQ (reference sequence). CDR3 loop: CASSPGPALETQYF. CDR3 nucleotides: TGTGCTAGCAGCCCTGGACCAGCTTTGGAGACCCAGTACTTC.

This chain links TRBV12-3 or TRBV12-4 with TRBJ2-5, with 13 positions matching TRBD2. V lost 4 bases to trimming and J lost 11 bases; unmatched junction nucleotides: 13. CDR3 length: 16 amino acids. The chain's CDR3 is CASSYPRTSGGNEQYF. Written as DNA, the CDR3 is TGTGCCAGCAGTTATCCTCGGACTAGCGGGGGCAATGAGCAGTACTTC.